A single sample gave rise to the 25 T cell receptor beta chains below, sequenced in a study of TIL therapy for anti-PD-1-resistant metastatic lung cancer (dated by TCRdb to 2020 to 2022). TCR beta CDR3 regions were amplified from genomic DNA by bias-controlled multiplex PCR with the immunoSEQ v3 hsTCRB kit. Held by TCRdb, this immuneACCESS table contains in-frame sequences only and omits some clones. Under half of the omission traces to an unresolved V gene where checked; the cause of the rest is unknown. The sample table lists roughly 46,000 clones, 80% to 90% of them with a count of one. The ten largest clones add up to around 5.1% of the sample. In the paper's terms, the time point label means: pre-treatment sample, taken before nivolumab and TIL therapy. The sequenced sample was blood, obtained at baseline. These receptors were collected from a person between 25 and 80 years old with non-small cell lung cancer.

This clone occurred a few times. The chain combines TRBV19 with TRBJ2-7; 11 nucleotides line up with TRBD1. The CDR3 has 15 amino acids. Germline CDR1 LNHDA, CDR2 SQIVND (reference sequence). V shed 6 bases and J 1 base; nucleotides not matched to a gene: 5. The CDR3 spells CASSPGQGESYEQYF. CDR3 bases: TGTGCCAGTAGCCCGGGACAGGGGGAATCCTACGAGCAGTACTTC. Together with reference TRBV19 and TRBJ2-7, the CDR3 gives the full variable domain: DGGITQSPKYLFRKEGQNVTLSCEQNLNHDAMYWYRQDPGQGLRLIYYSQIVNDFQKGDIAEGYSVSREKKESFPLTVTSAQKNPTAFYLCASSPGQGESYEQYFGPGTRLTVT.

The CDR3 loop is CASSKTGFVAKNIQYF. CDR3 DNA: TGTGCCAGCAGTAAGACAGGGTTTGTGGCCAAAAACATTCAGTACTTC. The gene calls are TRBV28 and TRBJ2-4; TRBD1 matches at 7 bases. Per germline, CDR1 MDHEN and CDR2 SYDVKM. The CDR3 has 16 amino acids. With 5 bases clipped from V and 1 base from J, the junction kept 8 bases outside the gene matches.

The V and J genes are TRBV6-7 and TRBJ2-2; perhaps TRBD2 as D (6 bases). TRBV6-7 counts as an open reading frame of uncertain function. With 8 bases removed from V and 6 bases from J, the gap between germline ends came to 16 bases. The CDR3 extends over 14 amino acids. The CDR3 DNA is TGTGCCAGCCAGGGTGGCGGGAAGTCCGGGGAGCTGTTTTTT. Protein sequence: CASQGGGKSGELFF.

The chain couples TRBV12-3 or TRBV12-4 to TRBJ1-1; D remains unclear. The CDR3 extends over 13 amino acids. V dropped 3 bases and J dropped 1 base, with 6 bases sitting between them. In DNA, the CDR3 is TGTGCCAGCAGTTTGGATGCGAACACTGAAGCTTTCTTT. Residues: CASSLDANTEAFF.

This chain uses TRBV9 with TRBJ2-7; 9 positions match TRBD2. In germline, CDR1 is SGDLS, CDR2 YYNGEE. The CDR3 has 14 amino acids. The trim removed 2 bases at V and 6 bases at J, leaving 6 bases unmatched. The CDR3 coding sequence is TGTGCCAGCAGCGTTAGCGGGAGCAAGGTCGAGCAGTACTTC. Translating gives CASSVSGSKVEQYF.

The chain links TRBV7-9 to TRBJ2-3; TRBD2 is a possible D gene (6 bases). The CDR3 has 13 residues. Germline assignment: CDR1 SEHNR and CDR2 FQNEAQ (reference sequence). Trimming left V 3 bases short and J 4 bases short, with 8 bases between. DNA of the CDR3: TGTGCCAGCAGCTTGATAGCGGCAGATACGCAGTATTTT. Protein sequence: CASSLIAADTQYF.

The chain links TRBV4-3 to TRBJ2-7; 9 bases agree with TRBD1. The V segment lost 0 bases and the J segment 9 bases; nucleotides outside the gene matches: 6. Germline CDR1 is LGHNA and CDR2 is YSLEER. This CDR3 comprises 14 residues. CDR3 sequence reads: CASSQDGTGWGQYF. CDR3 coding DNA: TGCGCCAGCAGCCAAGATGGGACAGGGTGGGGGCAGTACTTC.

The chain is built from TRBV7-2 and TRBJ1-6; D might be TRBD1 (5 bases). This CDR3 has 14 residues. Germline assignment: CDR1 SGHTA and CDR2 FQGNSA. Trimming stripped 5 bases from V and 10 bases from J, with 15 bases between. The CDR3 nucleotides read TGTGCCAGCAGCGTGCCGGGGCAGGGATCACCCCTCCACTTT. It yields the protein CASSVPGQGSPLHF.

The chain combines TRBV7-9 with TRBJ2-1; no clear D gene. CDR3 length: 15 residues. Germline CDR1 reads SEHNR; CDR2 reads FQNEAQ (reference sequence). Trimming took off 3 bases at V and 0 bases at J, with 9 bases between the two ends. The CDR3 loop reads CASSLATSSYNEQFF. The CDR3 DNA reads TGTGCCAGCAGCTTGGCCACGAGCTCCTACAATGAGCAGTTCTTC.

DNA for the CDR3: TGTGCCAGCAGCCTGGAGGATCAGCCCCAGCATTTT. Its protein is CASSLEDQPQHF. The chain is built from TRBV11-2 and TRBJ1-5; D ambiguous. Trimming took off 5 bases at V and 5 bases at J, with 7 bases between the two ends. CDR1 is SGHAT, CDR2 FQNNGV, per germline. The CDR3 length is 12 residues.

This clone was observed once. The chain has TRBV5-6 and TRBJ2-7; perhaps TRBD2 as D (5 bases). V gave up 0 bases and J gave up 4 bases, with 14 bases separating them. This CDR3 contains 15 residues. Looked up from germline, CDR1 is SGHDT and CDR2 is YYEEEE. CDR3 amino acids: CASSLARGGFYEQYF. In DNA form, the CDR3 reads TGTGCCAGCAGCTTGGCCCGCGGAGGATTTTACGAGCAGTACTTC.

This sequence joins TRBV11-2 and TRBJ2-7; D uncertain. The V end was cut by 5 bases, the J end by 4 bases, with 12 bases between. Germline V lookup: CDR1 SGHAT, CDR2 FQNNGV. This CDR3 spans 13 amino acids. Here the CDR3 reads CASSRRASYEQYF. In DNA form, the CDR3 reads TGTGCCAGCAGCCGCCGTGCTTCGTACGAGCAGTACTTC.

The rearrangement uses TRBV29-1 and TRBJ2-1; the D gene is possibly TRBD2 (6 bases). The V gene lost 5 bases and the J gene lost 0 bases, with 8 bases spanning the gap. This CDR3 region has 13 residues. Per the germline V gene, CDR1 is SQVTM and CDR2 is ANQGSEA. CDR3 coding DNA: TGCAGCGTTCTGCGGGACTCCTACAATGAGCAGTTCTTC. Translation gives CSVLRDSYNEQFF.

The chain is built from TRBV7-2 and TRBJ1-5; 10 nucleotides match TRBD1. This CDR3 spans 16 amino acids. From germline, CDR1 is SGHTA and CDR2 FQGNSA. Trimming cost V 4 bases and J 4 bases; bases outside gene matches: 7. The CDR3 loop is CASSSGTGVGNQPQHF. The CDR3 nucleotides are TGTGCCAGCAGCTCAGGGACAGGGGTTGGGAATCAGCCCCAGCATTTT.

Written as DNA, the CDR3 is TGTGCCACCAGTGATTCTCAGGACAGGGGAGGGGGCATTCAGTACTTC. Protein sequence: CATSDSQDRGGGIQYF. V gene TRBV24-1 combines with J gene TRBJ2-4, with 9 bases that match TRBD1. Germline V gives CDR1 KGHDR, CDR2 SFDVKD. J gave up 9 bases and V 2 bases, and 10 bases lay outside the gene matches. The length of the CDR3 is 16 residues.

This chain connects TRBV9 to TRBJ2-1; TRBD1 aligns across 7 bases. V lost 0 bases to trimming and J lost 2 bases; unmatched junction nucleotides: 8. CDR1 and CDR2 from the germline V gene are SGDLS and YYNGEE. The CDR3 has 17 amino acids. CDR3 DNA sequence: TGTGCCAGCAGCGTAGGAGGAGGACAGGATACCTACAATGAGCAGTTCTTC. Translation: CASSVGGGQDTYNEQFF.

The chain combines TRBV6-2 or TRBV6-3 with TRBJ2-3; 8 nucleotides align to TRBD2. Germline V gene lookup returns CDR1 MNHEY and CDR2 SVGEGT. After removal of 2 bases from V and 2 bases from J, the junction contained 6 bases not matched to a gene. The CDR3 totals 16 residues. The chain's CDR3 is CASSYNLAGFTDTQYF. CDR3 nucleotide sequence: TGTGCCAGCAGTTACAACTTAGCGGGATTCACAGATACGCAGTATTTT.

The chain couples TRBV4-2 to TRBJ1-3; TRBD1 matches 7 bases. The V and J ends lost 2 bases and 0 bases, in that order; junction bases with no gene match: 4. CDR3 length: 16 amino acids. The germline V gene encodes CDR1 LGHNA and CDR2 YNFKEQ. The CDR3 bases are TGTGCCAGCAGCCAACGACAGGGCGACTCTGGAAACACCATATATTTT. Translating it yields CASSQRQGDSGNTIYF.

The chain joins TRBV2 to TRBJ2-3; D is undetermined. Germline assignment: CDR1 SNHLY and CDR2 FYNNEI. V dropped 1 base and J dropped 4 bases, with 3 bases sitting between them. The CDR3 sequence is 12 residues long. This chain's CDR3 is CASSEGADTQYF. The CDR3 nucleotides read TGTGCCAGCAGTGAAGGAGCAGATACGCAGTATTTT.

This clone was seen more than once but under ten times. The CDR3 DNA reads as TGTGCCAGCAGTTACAAAGGGATCACCGGGGAGCTGTTTTTT. Amino acids: CASSYKGITGELFF. The chain has TRBV6-5 and TRBJ2-2, with unresolved D. With 2 bases removed from V and 4 bases from J, the gap between germline ends came to 8 bases. Germline V CDR1 and CDR2: MNHEY, SVGAGI. CDR3 length: 14 residues.

The CDR3 here is CASSFGQGADTQYF. The CDR3 DNA reads as TGTGCCAGCAGCTTCGGACAGGGCGCAGATACGCAGTATTTT. The V gene is TRBV7-9, the J gene TRBJ2-3; 8 bases map to TRBD1. The CDR3 extends over 14 amino acids. Trimming cost V 3 bases and J 4 bases; bases outside gene matches: 3. Germline V gene sequence: CDR1 SEHNR, CDR2 FQNEAQ (reference sequence).

J is TRBJ2-1 and V is TRBV28; TRBD1 matches at 7 bases. There are 14 residues in the CDR3. Germline values: CDR1 MDHEN, CDR2 SYDVKM. The J segment lost 2 bases and the V segment lost 3 bases, leaving 1 base of the junction unmatched. In DNA form, the CDR3 reads TGTGCCAGCAGTTTGACAGGGACCTACAATGAGCAGTTCTTC. It codes for CASSLTGTYNEQFF.

This sequence joins TRBV27 and TRBJ1-1; D is perhaps TRBD1 (5 bases). Per the germline V gene, CDR1 is MNHEY and CDR2 is SMNVEV (reference sequence). Deletions cut 8 bases from V and 1 base from J, with 5 bases between. The length of the CDR3 is 11 residues. Written as DNA, the CDR3 is TGTGCCAGCGGGGGGAACACTGAAGCTTTCTTT. Protein: CASGGNTEAFF.

This clone was seen only a few times. CDR3 in DNA: TGTGCCAGCAGCTTGTTCGACGGTGAGCAGTTCTTC. Encoded protein: CASSLFDGEQFF. The chain links TRBV5-6 to TRBJ2-1; D not certain. Germline V gene data show CDR1 as SGHDT and CDR2 as YYEEEE. The CDR3 totals 12 residues. V gave up 1 base and J gave up 9 bases, with 8 bases separating them.

This clone has more than one count but fewer than ten. The V gene is TRBV5-1, the J gene TRBJ2-1; the D call may be TRBD1 or TRBD2 (5 bases each). The CDR3 extends over 15 amino acids. Trimming removed 0 bases from V and 9 bases from J, with 16 bases in between. Germline V gives CDR1 SGHRS, CDR2 YFSETQ. The CDR3 spells CASSLVVGAWGEQFF. The CDR3 bases are TGCGCCAGCAGCTTGGTAGTCGGGGCCTGGGGTGAGCAGTTCTTC.